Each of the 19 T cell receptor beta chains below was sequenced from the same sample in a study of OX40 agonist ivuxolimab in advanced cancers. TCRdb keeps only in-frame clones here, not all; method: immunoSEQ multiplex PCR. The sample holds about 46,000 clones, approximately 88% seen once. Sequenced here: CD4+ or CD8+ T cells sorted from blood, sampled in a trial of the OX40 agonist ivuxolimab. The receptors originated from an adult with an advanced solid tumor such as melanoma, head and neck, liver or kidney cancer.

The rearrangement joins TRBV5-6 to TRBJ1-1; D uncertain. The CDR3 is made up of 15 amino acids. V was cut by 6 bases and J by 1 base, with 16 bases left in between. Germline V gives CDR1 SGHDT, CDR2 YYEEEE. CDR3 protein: CASNAQGGTNTEAFF. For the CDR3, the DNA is TGTGCCAGCAACGCCCAAGGAGGTACGAACACTGAAGCTTTCTTT. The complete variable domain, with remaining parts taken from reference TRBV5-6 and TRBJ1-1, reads DAGVTQSPTHLIKTRGQQVTLRCSPKSGHDTVSWYQQALGQGPQFIFQYYEEEERQRGNFPDRFSGHQFPNYSSELNVNALLLGDSALYLCASNAQGGTNTEAFFGQGTRLTVV.

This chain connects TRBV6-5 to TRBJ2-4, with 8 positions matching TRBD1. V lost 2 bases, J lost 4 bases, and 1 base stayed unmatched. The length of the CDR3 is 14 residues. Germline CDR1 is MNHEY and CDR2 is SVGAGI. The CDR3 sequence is CASSYRTGKNIQYF. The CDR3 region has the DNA TGTGCCAGCAGTTACCGGACAGGGAAAAACATTCAGTACTTC.

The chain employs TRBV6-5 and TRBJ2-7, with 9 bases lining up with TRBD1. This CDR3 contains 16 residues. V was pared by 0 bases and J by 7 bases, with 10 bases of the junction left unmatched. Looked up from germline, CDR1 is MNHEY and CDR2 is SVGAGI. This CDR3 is CASSYSRQGGTWEQYF. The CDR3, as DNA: TGTGCCAGCAGTTACTCAAGACAGGGGGGGACCTGGGAGCAGTACTTC.

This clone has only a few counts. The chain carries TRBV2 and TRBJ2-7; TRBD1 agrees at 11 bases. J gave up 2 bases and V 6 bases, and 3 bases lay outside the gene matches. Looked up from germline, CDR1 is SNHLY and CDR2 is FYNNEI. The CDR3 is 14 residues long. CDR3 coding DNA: TGTGCCAGCAGATGGGGACAGGGGGCCTACGAGCAGTACTTC. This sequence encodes CASRWGQGAYEQYF.

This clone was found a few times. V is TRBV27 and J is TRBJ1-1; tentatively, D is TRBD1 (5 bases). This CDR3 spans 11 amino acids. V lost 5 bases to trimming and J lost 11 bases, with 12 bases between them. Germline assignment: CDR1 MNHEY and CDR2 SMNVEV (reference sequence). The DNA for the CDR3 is TGTGCCAGCAGTGAATTCAGGGAGGCTTTCTTT. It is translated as CASSEFREAFF.

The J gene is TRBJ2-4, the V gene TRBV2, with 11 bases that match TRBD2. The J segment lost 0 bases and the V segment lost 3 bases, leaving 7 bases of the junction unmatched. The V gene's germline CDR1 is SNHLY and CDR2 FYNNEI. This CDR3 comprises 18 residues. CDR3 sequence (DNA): TGTGCCAGCAGTGATGGAACTAGCGGGAGCTTAGCCAAAAACATTCAGTACTTC. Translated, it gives CASSDGTSGSLAKNIQYF. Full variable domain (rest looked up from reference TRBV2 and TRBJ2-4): EPEVTQTPSHQVTQMGQEVILRCVPISNHLYFYWYRQILGQKVEFLVSFYNNEISEKSEIFDDQFSVERPDGSNFTLKIRSTKLEDSAMYFCASSDGTSGSLAKNIQYFGAGTRLSVL.

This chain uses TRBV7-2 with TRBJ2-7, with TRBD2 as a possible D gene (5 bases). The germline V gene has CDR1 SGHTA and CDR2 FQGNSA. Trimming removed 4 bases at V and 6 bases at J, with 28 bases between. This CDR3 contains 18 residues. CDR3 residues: CASSSPSLRTHGGSEQYF. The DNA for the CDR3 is TGTGCCAGCAGCTCCCCCTCTCTCCGAACCCACGGAGGTAGCGAGCAGTACTTC.

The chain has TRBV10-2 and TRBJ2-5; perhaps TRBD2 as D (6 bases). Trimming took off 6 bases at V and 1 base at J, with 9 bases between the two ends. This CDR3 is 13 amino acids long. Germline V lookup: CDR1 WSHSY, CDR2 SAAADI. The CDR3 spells CASRLASQETQYF. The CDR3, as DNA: TGCGCCAGCAGGCTAGCGAGCCAAGAGACCCAGTACTTC.

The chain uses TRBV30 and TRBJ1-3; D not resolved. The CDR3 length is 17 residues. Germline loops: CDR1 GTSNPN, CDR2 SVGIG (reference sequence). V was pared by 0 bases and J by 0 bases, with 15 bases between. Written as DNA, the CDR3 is TGTGCCTGGAGTGTACCCTTTGGACTGTACTCTGGAAACACCATATATTTT. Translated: CAWSVPFGLYSGNTIYF.

In DNA, the CDR3 is TGCGCCAGCAGCTTGGAGGCAGCTTACACAGATACGCAGTATTTT. Residues: CASSLEAAYTDTQYF. The rearrangement joins TRBV5-1 to TRBJ2-3; no clear D. This CDR3 spans 15 amino acids. Germline V lookup: CDR1 SGHRS, CDR2 YFSETQ. Trimming pared 0 bases from V and 2 bases from J, leaving 10 bases between.

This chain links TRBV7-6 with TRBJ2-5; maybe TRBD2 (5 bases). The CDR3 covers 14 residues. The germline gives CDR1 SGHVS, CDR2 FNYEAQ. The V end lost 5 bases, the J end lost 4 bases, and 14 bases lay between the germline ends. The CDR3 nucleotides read TGTGCCAGCAGCCGACCTTCAGGAGGAGAGACCCAGTACTTC. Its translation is CASSRPSGGETQYF.

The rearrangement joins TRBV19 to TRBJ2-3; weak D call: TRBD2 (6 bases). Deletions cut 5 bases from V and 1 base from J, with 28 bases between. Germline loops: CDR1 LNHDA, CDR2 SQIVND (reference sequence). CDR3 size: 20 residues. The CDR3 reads CASSLHGGSGYSGGTDTQYF. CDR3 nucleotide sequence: TGTGCCAGTAGTCTACATGGGGGTAGCGGATACTCGGGGGGCACAGATACGCAGTATTTT. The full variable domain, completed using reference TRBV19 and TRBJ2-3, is DGGITQSPKYLFRKEGQNVTLSCEQNLNHDAMYWYRQDPGQGLRLIYYSQIVNDFQKGDIAEGYSVSREKKESFPLTVTSAQKNPTAFYLCASSLHGGSGYSGGTDTQYFGPGTRLTVL.

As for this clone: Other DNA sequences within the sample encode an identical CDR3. CDR3 nucleotides: TGCGCCAGCAGCCAAGGACAGGGGGAAGAAAAACTGTTTTTT. This gives the protein CASSQGQGEEKLFF. The genes are TRBV4-3 and TRBJ1-4, with 9 bases matching TRBD1. The J segment lost 8 bases and the V segment lost 1 base, leaving 2 bases of the junction unmatched. The CDR3 spans 14 residues. In germline, CDR1 is LGHNA, CDR2 YSLEER.

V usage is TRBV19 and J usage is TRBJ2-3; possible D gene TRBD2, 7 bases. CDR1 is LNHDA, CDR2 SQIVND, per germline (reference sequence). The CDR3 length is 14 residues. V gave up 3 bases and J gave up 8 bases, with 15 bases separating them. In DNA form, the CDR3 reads TGTGCCAGTAGTATGGGAGGGGGATTCGGTACGCAGTATTTT. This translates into CASSMGGGFGTQYF.

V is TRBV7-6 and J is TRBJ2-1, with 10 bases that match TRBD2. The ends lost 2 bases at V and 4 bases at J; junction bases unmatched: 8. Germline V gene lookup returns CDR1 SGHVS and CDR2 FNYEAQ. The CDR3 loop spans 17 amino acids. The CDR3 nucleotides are TGTGCCAGCAGCTTAACTAGCGGGACGAGTGGGTACAATGAGCAGTTCTTC. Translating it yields CASSLTSGTSGYNEQFF.

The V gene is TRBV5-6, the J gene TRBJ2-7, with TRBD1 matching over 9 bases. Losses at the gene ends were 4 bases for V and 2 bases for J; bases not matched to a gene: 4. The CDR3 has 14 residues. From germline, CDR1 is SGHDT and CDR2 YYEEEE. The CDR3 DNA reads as TGTGCCAGCAGCGTGGGACAGGGCCCCTACGAGCAGTACTTC. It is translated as CASSVGQGPYEQYF.

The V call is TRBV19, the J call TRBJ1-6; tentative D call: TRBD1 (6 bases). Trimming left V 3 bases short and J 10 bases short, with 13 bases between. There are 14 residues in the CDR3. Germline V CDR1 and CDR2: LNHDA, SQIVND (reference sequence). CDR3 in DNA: TGTGCCAGTAGTATGCGGGGGCTCGAGTCACCCCTCCACTTT. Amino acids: CASSMRGLESPLHF.

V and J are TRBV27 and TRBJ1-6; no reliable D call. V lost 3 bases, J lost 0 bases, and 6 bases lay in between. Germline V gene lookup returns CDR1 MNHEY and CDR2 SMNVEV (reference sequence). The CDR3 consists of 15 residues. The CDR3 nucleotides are TGTGCCAGCAGTTTTCAATACTCCTATAATTCACCCCTCCACTTT. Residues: CASSFQYSYNSPLHF.

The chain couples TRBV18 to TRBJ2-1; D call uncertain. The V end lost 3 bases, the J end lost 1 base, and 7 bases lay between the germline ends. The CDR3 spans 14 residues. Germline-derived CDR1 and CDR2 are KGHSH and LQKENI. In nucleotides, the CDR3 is TGTGCCAGCTCACCTAGCTTTTCCTACAATGAGCAGTTCTTC. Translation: CASSPSFSYNEQFF.